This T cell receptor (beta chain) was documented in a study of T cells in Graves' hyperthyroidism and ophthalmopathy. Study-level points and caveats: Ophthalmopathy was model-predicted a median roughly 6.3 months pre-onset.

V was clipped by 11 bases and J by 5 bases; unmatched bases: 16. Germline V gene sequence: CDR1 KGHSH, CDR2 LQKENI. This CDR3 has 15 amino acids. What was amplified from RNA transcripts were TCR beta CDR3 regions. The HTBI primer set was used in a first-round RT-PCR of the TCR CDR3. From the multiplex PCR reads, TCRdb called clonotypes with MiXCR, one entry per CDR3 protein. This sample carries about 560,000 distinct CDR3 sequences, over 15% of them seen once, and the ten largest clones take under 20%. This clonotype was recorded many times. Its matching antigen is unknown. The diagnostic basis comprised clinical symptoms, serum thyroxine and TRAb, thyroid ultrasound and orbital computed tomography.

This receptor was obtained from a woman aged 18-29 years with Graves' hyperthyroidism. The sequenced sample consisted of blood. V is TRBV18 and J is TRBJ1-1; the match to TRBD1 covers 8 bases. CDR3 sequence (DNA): TGTGCCGTACCGGACAGGGTAATCGGAGGAACTGAAGCTTTCTTT. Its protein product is CAVPDRVIGGTEAFF.